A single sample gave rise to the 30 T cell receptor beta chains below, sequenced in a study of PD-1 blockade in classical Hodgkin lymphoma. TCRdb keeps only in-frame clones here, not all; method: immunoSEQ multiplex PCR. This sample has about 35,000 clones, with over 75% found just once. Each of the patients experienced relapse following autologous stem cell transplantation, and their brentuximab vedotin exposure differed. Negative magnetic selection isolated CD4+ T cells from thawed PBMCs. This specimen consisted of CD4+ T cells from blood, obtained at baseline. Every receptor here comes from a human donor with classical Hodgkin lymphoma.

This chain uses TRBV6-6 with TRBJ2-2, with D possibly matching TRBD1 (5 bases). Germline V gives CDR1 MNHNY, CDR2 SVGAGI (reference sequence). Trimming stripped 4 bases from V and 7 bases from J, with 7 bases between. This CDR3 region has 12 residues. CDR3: CASSLGRGELFF. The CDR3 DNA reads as TGTGCCAGCAGTTTGGGGCGCGGGGAGCTGTTTTTT.

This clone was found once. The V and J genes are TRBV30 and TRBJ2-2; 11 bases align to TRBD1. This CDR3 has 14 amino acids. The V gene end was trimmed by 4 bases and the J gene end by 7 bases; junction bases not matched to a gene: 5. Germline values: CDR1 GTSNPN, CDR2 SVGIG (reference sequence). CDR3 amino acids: CAWTGQGAFGELFF. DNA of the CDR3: TGTGCCTGGACAGGACAGGGGGCGTTCGGGGAGCTGTTTTTT. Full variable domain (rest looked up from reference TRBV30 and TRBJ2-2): SQTIHQWPATLVQPVGSPLSLECTVEGTSNPNLYWYRQAAGRGLQLLFYSVGIGQISSEVPQNLSASRPQDRQFILSSKKLLLSDSGFYLCAWTGQGAFGELFFGEGSRLTVL.

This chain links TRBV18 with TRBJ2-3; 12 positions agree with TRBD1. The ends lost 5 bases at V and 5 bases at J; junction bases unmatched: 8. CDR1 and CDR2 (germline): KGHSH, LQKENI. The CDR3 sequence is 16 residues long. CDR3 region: CASSEWDRGQRDTQYF. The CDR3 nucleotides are TGTGCCAGCTCAGAATGGGACAGGGGGCAGAGAGATACGCAGTATTTT.

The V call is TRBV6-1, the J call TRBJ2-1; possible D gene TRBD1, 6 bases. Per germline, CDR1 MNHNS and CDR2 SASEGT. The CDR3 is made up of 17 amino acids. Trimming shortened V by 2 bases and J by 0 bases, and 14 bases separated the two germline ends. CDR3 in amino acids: CASSEKQGFRSYNEQFF. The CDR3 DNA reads TGTGCCAGCAGTGAAAAACAGGGTTTCCGCTCCTACAATGAGCAGTTCTTC.

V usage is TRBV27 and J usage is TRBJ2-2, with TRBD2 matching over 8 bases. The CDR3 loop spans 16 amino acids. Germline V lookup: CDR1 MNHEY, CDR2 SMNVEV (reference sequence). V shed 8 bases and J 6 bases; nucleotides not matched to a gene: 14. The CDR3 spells CASGHSGTRSPGELFF. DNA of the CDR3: TGTGCCAGCGGACACTCCGGGACTAGATCCCCCGGGGAGCTGTTTTTT.

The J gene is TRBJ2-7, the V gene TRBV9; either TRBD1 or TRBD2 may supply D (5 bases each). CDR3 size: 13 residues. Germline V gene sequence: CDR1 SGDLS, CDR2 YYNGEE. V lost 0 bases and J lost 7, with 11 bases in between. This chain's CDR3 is CASSVGGAGEQYF. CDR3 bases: TGTGCCAGCAGCGTAGGAGGGGCAGGGGAGCAGTACTTC.

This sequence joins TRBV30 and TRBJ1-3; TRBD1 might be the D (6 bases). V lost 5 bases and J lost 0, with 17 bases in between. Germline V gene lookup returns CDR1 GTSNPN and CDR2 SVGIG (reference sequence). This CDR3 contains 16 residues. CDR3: CAWGTWTAASGNTIYF. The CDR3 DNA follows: TGTGCCTGGGGGACCTGGACAGCCGCCTCTGGAAACACCATATATTTT.

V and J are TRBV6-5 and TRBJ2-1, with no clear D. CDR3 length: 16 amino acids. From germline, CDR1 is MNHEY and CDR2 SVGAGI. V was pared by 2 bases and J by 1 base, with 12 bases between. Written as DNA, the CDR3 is TGTGCCAGCAGTTACGCAAGCATGGCATCCTACAATGAGCAGTTCTTC. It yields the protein CASSYASMASYNEQFF.

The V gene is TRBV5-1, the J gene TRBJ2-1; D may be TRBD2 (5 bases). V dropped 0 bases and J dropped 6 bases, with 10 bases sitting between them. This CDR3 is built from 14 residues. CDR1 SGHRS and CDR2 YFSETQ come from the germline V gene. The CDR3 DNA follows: TGCGCCAGCAGCTTGGGAGGGAGCGGCAATGAGCAGTTCTTC. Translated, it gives CASSLGGSGNEQFF. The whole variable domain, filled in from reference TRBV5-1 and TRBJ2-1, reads KAGVTQTPRYLIKTRGQQVTLSCSPISGHRSVSWYQQTPGQGLQFLFEYFSETQRNKGNFPGRFSGRQFSNSRSEMNVSTLELGDSALYLCASSLGGSGNEQFFGPGTRLTVL.

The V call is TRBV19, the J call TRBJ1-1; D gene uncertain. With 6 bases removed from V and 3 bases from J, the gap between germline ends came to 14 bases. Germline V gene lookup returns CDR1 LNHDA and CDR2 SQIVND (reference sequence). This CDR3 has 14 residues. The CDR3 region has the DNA TGTGCCAGTAGCAGAGGCCGGCGGGACACTGAAGCTTTCTTT. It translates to CASSRGRRDTEAFF.

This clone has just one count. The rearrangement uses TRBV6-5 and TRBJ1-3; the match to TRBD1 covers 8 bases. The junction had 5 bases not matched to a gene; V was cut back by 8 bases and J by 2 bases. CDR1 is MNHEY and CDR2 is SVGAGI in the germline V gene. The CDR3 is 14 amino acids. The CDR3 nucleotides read TGTGCCAGCGGGAAACAGGGGGCTGGAAACACCATATATTTT. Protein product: CASGKQGAGNTIYF.

The CDR3 reads CASSLIVEETQYF. The CDR3 region has the DNA TGCGCCAGCAGCTTGATAGTAGAAGAGACCCAGTACTTC. The chain combines TRBV5-1 with TRBJ2-5; D is undetermined. CDR1 and CDR2 (germline): SGHRS, YFSETQ. Between the trimmed V and J ends, which lost 1 base and 3 bases, there was a span of 7 bases. This CDR3 contains 13 residues.

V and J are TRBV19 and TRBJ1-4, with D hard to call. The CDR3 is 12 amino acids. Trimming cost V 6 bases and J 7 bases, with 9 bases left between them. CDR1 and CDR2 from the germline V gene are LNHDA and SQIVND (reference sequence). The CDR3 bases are TGTGCCAGTAGAATTTCAGGTGAAAAACTGTTTTTT. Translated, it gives CASRISGEKLFF.

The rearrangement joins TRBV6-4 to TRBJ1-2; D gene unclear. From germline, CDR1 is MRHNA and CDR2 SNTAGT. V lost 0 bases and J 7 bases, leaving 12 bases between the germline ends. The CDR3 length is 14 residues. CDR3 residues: CASSDSIAGGGYTF. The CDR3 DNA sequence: TGTGCCAGCAGTGACTCGATTGCGGGTGGTGGCTACACCTTC.

CDR3 sequence reads: CASRYHAGQGALTEAFF. The CDR3 DNA reads TGTGCCAGCAGATACCATGCGGGACAAGGGGCGTTAACTGAAGCTTTCTTT. The rearrangement uses TRBV28 and TRBJ1-1, with a weak D call TRBD1 (6 bases). V lost 6 bases, J lost 5 bases, and 25 bases lay in between. The CDR3 runs to 17 residues. Germline-derived CDR1 and CDR2 are MDHEN and SYDVKM.

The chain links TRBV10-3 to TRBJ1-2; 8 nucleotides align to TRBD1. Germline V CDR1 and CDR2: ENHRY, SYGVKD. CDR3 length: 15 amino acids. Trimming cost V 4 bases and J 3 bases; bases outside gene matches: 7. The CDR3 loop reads CAISARDRRYYGYTF. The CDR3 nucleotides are TGTGCCATCAGTGCCCGGGACAGGAGGTACTATGGCTACACCTTC.

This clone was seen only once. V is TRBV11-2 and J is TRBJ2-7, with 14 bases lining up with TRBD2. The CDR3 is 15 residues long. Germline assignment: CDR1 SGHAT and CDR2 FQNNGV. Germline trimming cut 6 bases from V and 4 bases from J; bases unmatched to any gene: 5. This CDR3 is CASSVGTSGSYEQYF. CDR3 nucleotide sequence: TGTGCCAGCAGTGTCGGGACTAGCGGGAGTTACGAGCAGTACTTC.

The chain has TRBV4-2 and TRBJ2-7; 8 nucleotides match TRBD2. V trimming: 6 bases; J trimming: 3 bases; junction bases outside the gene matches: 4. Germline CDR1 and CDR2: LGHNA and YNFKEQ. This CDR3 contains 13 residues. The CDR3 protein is CASSSGTSYEQYF. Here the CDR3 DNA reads TGTGCCAGCAGTTCGGGGACTAGCTACGAGCAGTACTTC.

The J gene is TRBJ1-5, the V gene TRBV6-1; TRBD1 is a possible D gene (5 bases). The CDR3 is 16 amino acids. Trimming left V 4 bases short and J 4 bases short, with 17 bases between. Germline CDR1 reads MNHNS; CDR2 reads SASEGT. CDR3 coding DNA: TGTGCCAGCAGTGTTCGGGGGGGTTTGGGAAATCAGCCCCAGCATTTT. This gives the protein CASSVRGGLGNQPQHF.

DNA for the CDR3: TGTGCCAGCTCACCACGACGGCCAGATTGGATCACAGATACGCAGTATTTT. Translating gives CASSPRRPDWITDTQYF. This sequence joins TRBV18 and TRBJ2-3; D gene uncertain. With 1 base removed from V and 2 bases from J, the gap between germline ends came to 16 bases. Germline CDR1 reads KGHSH; CDR2 reads LQKENI. This CDR3 spans 17 amino acids.

CDR3 sequence (DNA): TGTGCCAGTAGTATCAGGGCAGACCTTAGCAATCAGCCCCAGCATTTT. As protein: CASSIRADLSNQPQHF. V and J are TRBV19 and TRBJ1-5; D may be TRBD1 (5 bases). From germline, CDR1 is LNHDA and CDR2 SQIVND (reference sequence). CDR3 size: 16 residues. Deletions cut 3 bases from V and 0 bases from J, with 12 bases between.

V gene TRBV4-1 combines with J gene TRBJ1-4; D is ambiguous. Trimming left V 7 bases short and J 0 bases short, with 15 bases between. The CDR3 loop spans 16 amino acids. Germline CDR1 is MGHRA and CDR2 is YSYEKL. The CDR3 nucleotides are TGCGCCAGCACCTCACAAGCCGCCTCAACTAATGAAAAACTGTTTTTT. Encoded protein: CASTSQAASTNEKLFF.

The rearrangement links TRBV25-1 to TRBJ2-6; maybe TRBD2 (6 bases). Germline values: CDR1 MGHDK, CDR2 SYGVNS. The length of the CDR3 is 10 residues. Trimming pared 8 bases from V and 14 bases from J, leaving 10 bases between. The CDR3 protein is CASGGKILTF. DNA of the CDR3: TGTGCCAGCGGGGGGAAGATCCTGACTTTC.

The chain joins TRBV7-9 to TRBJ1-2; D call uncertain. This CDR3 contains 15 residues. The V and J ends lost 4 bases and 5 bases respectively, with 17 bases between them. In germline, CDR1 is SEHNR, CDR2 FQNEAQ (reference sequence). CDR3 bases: TGTGCCAGCAGCTCCCCCTTCCTGGGCGTTTATGGCTACACCTTC. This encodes CASSSPFLGVYGYTF. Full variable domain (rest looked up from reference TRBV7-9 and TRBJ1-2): DTGVSQNPRHKITKRGQNVTFRCDPISEHNRLYWYRQTLGQGPEFLTYFQNEAQLEKSRLLSDRFSAERPKGSFSTLEIQRTEQGDSAMYLCASSSPFLGVYGYTFGSGTRLTVV.

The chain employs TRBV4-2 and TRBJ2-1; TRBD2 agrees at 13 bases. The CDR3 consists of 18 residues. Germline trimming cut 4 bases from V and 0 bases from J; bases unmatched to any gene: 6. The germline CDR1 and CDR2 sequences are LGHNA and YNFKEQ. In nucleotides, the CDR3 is TGTGCCAGCAGCCTCGGGACTAGCGGGATGAGCTCCTACAATGAGCAGTTCTTC. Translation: CASSLGTSGMSSYNEQFF.

Here the CDR3 reads CASSPHRGDEQYF. CDR3 in DNA: TGCGCCAGCAGCCCACATCGGGGGGACGAGCAGTACTTC. This chain links TRBV4-1 with TRBJ2-7, with 7 positions matching TRBD2. The junction had 5 bases not matched to a gene; V was cut back by 4 bases and J by 5 bases. The CDR3 runs 13 residues. Looked up from germline, CDR1 is MGHRA and CDR2 is YSYEKL.

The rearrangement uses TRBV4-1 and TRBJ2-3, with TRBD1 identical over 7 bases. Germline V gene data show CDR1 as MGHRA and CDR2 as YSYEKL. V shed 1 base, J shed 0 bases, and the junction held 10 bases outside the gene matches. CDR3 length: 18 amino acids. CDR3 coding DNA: TGCGCCAGCAGCCAAGGGTCTATAGGCAGGGGGAGCACAGATACGCAGTATTTT. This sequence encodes CASSQGSIGRGSTDTQYF.

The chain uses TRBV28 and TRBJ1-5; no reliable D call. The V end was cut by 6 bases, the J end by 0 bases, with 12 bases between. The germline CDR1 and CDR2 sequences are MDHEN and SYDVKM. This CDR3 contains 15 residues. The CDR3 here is CASSPQVYSNQPQHF. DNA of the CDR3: TGTGCCAGCAGCCCCCAGGTTTATAGCAATCAGCCCCAGCATTTT.

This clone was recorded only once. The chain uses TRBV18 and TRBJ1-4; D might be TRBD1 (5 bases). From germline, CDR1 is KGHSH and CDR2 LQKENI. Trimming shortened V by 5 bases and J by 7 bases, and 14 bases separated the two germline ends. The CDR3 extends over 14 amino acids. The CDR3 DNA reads TGTGCCAGCTCATCGGCGGGACGGTTTGAAAAACTGTTTTTT. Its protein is CASSSAGRFEKLFF.

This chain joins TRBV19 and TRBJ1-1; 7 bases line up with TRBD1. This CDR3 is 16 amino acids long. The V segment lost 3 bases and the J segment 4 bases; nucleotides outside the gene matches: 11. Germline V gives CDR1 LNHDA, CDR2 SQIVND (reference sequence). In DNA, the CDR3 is TGTGCCAGTAGTATCCGGCAAGGGGGCCAAGGCACTGAAGCTTTCTTT. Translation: CASSIRQGGQGTEAFF.